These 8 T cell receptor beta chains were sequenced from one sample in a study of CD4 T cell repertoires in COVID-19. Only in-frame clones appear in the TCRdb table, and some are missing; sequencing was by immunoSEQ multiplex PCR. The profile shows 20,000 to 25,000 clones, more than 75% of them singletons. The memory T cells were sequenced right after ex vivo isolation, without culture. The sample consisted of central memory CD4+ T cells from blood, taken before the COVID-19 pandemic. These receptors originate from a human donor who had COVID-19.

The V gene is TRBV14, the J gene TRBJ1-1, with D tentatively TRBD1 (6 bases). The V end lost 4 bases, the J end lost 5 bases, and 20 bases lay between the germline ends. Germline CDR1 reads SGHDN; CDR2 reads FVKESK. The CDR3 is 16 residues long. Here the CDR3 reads CASSRLGGAAGTEAFF. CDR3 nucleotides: TGTGCCAGCAGCCGGTTGGGGGGGGCGGCAGGGACTGAAGCTTTCTTT.

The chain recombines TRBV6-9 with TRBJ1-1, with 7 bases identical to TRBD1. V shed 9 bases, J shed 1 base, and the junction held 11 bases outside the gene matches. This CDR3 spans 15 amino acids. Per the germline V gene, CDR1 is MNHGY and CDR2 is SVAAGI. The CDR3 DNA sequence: TGTGCCAGAGGCCCCACCGGGACAGCGAACACTGAAGCTTTCTTT. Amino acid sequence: CARGPTGTANTEAFF.

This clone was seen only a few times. CDR3 region: CASSPRGTGGTNYGYTF. CDR3 nucleotide sequence: TGTGCCAGCTCACCACGCGGGACAGGGGGCACTAACTATGGCTACACCTTC. The chain carries TRBV18 and TRBJ1-2, with TRBD1 matching over 12 bases. Germline V gene sequence: CDR1 KGHSH, CDR2 LQKENI. Trimming removed 1 base from V and 0 bases from J; junction bases left unmatched: 3. This CDR3 has 17 amino acids. Full variable domain (missing parts from reference TRBV18 and TRBJ1-2): NAGVMQNPRHLVRRRGQEARLRCSPMKGHSHVYWYRQLPEEGLKFMVYLQKENIIDESGMPKERFSAEFPKEGPSILRIQQVVRGDSAAYFCASSPRGTGGTNYGYTFGSGTRLTVV.

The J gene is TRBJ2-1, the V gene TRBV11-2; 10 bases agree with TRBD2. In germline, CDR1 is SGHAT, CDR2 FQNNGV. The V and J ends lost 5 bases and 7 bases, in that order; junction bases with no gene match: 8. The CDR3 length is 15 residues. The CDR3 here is CASSPVAGGNNEQFF. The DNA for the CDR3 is TGTGCCAGCAGCCCTGTAGCGGGAGGCAATAATGAGCAGTTCTTC.

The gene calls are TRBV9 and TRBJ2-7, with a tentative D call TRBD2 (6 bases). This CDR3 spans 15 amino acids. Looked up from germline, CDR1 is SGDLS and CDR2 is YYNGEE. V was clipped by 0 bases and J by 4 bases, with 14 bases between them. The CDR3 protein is CASSVGPQEGYEQYF. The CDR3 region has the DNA TGTGCCAGCAGCGTAGGCCCCCAGGAGGGTTACGAGCAGTACTTC. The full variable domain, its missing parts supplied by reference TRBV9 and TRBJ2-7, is DSGVTQTPKHLITATGQRVTLRCSPRSGDLSVYWYQQSLDQGLQFLIQYYNGEERAKGNILERFSAQQFPDLHSELNLSSLELGDSALYFCASSVGPQEGYEQYFGPGTRLTVT.

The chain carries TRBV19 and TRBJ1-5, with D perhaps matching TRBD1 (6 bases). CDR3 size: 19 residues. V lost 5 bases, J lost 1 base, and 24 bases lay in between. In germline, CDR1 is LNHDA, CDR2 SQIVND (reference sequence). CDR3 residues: CASSPPGHKRVLSNQPQHF. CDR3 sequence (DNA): TGTGCCAGTAGTCCCCCGGGACACAAACGTGTCCTAAGCAATCAGCCCCAGCATTTT.

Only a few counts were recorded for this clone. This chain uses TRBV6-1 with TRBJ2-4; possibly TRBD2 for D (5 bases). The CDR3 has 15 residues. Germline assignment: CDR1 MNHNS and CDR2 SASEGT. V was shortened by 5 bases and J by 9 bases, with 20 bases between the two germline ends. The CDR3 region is CASSPGGRPGAIQYF. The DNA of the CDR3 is TGTGCCAGCAGTCCAGGCGGGCGTCCCGGTGCCATTCAGTACTTC.

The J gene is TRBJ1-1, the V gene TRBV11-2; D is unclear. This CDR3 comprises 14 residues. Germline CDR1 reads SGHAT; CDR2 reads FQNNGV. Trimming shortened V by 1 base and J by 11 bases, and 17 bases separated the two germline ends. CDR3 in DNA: TGTGCCAGCAGCTTAGTTAGTACGAGAACCCTGGCTTTCTTT. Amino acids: CASSLVSTRTLAFF.